This T cell receptor beta chain came from a study of PD-1 blockade in classical Hodgkin lymphoma. Sequencing was performed with immunoSEQ multiplex PCR; in TCRdb, only in-frame clones are kept and a portion is missing. The data hold about 25,000 clones, with around four fifths observed a single time. Remarks on this clone: Its matching antigen is unknown.

Findings of the study overall: By C4D1 there was a significant rise in CD4+ TCR diversity but not in CD8+ TCR diversity. It was reported that newly diagnosed patients had less baseline TCR diversity than healthy donors. Similar baseline diversity was found in complete responders and newly diagnosed patients.

The time point denotes: cycle 4 day 1 (C4D1), after more than five weeks of nivolumab. Every patient was affected by relapse after autologous stem cell transplantation, while exposure to brentuximab vedotin was not uniform. Complete response, partial response or progressive disease made up the best responses. From germline, CDR1 is SGHTA and CDR2 FQGNSA. V gave up 2 bases and J gave up 0 bases, with 17 bases separating them. CDR3 length: 18 residues. The TCR was taken from a human donor with classical Hodgkin lymphoma. The chain couples TRBV7-2 to TRBJ2-4; weak D call: TRBD1 (6 bases). Sequenced here: peripheral blood mononuclear cells (PBMCs), sampled before the fourth cycle of nivolumab. The CDR3 coding sequence is TGTGCCAGCAGCTTATATGCGCCGGACAGTTTAGCCAAAAACATTCAGTACTTC. Its protein product is CASSLYAPDSLAKNIQYF.